This TCR beta chain was documented in a study of shared clonotypes between healthy human individuals. Authors' processing steps: Sequence data from immunoSEQ were junction-only and lacked quality scores; consequently, filtering differed. The table came from immunoSEQ multiplex PCR; TCRdb's copy has only in-frame clones and leaves some out. The V and J calls and clone size were taken over from that table, and D and trimming were inferred from the DNA. The table has more than 2,000,000 clones, 90% to 95% seen once; the top ten hold 0.39%. This clone was seen once. The antigen is undetermined. From germline, CDR1 is SEHNR and CDR2 FQNEAQ (reference sequence). V was clipped by 5 bases and J by 3 bases; unmatched bases: 8. The CDR3 has 15 amino acids. General study results and limits: Among the subsets, naive ones generally showed larger estimated richness than memory ones.

Sequenced: naive CD4+ T cells from PBMCs. Described subset: CD45RA+ positively selected. This chain uses TRBV7-9 with TRBJ2-7, with 9 bases that match TRBD2. The source of this sequence is a man between 18 and 35 years old in good health. Some clones in this sample may be carry-over from other donors' samples. DNA of the CDR3: TGTGCCAGCAGCCTCCTAGCGGGAAGTTTCTACGAGCAGTACTTC. Residues: CASSLLAGSFYEQYF.